The 27 T cell receptor beta chains listed next were all sequenced from one sample in a study of T cells in Graves' hyperthyroidism and ophthalmopathy. TCR beta CDR3 regions were amplified from RNA. The TCR CDR3 was amplified in a first-round RT-PCR using the HTBI primer set. A single record per CDR3 protein comes from TCRdb applying MiXCR to the multiplex PCR reads. The data contain 500,000 to 650,000 distinct CDR3 sequences, more than 14% of them singletons. Sequences were obtained from blood. The receptor source for this set is a woman aged 50 to 60 with Graves' ophthalmopathy.

This clonotype was counted between two and nine times. The V and J genes are TRBV29-1 and TRBJ2-7, with D perhaps matching TRBD1 (8 bases). The V end lost 4 bases, the J end lost 1 base, and 14 bases lay between the germline ends. Looked up from germline, CDR1 is SQVTM and CDR2 is ANQGSEA. The CDR3 extends over 14 amino acids. This CDR3 is CSVVNRGGSYEQYF. As DNA, the CDR3 is TGCAGCGTTGTAAACAGGGGGGGGTCCTACGAGCAGTACTTC.

This clonotype was observed many times. The chain links TRBV28 to TRBJ2-7, with 7 bases lining up with TRBD1. With 6 bases clipped from V and 3 bases from J, the junction kept 5 bases outside the gene matches. Germline V gene lookup returns CDR1 MDHEN and CDR2 SYDVKM. The length of the CDR3 is 13 residues. The CDR3 loop is CASRKGQVYEQYF. The CDR3 DNA follows: TGTGCCAGCAGAAAAGGACAGGTCTACGAGCAGTACTTC.

The table lists this clonotype with a few counts. This sequence joins TRBV27 and TRBJ1-6, with no clear D. CDR1 is MNHEY and CDR2 is SMNVEV in the germline V gene (reference sequence). This CDR3 is 12 amino acids long. V shed 6 bases and J shed 10 bases, with 10 bases lying between them. In nucleotides, the CDR3 is TGTGCCAGCAGACTGGCCGGATCACCCCTCCACTTT. This encodes CASRLAGSPLHF.

The sample holds many counts of this clonotype. Mismatch with germline at one junction end may stem from a read error. The V gene is TRBV28, the J gene TRBJ2-7; 7 nucleotides align to TRBD1. The CDR3 is made up of 14 amino acids. CDR1 is MDHEN and CDR2 is SYDVKM in the germline V gene. CDR3 amino acids: CASARETGSSEQYF. CDR3 DNA: TGTGCCAGCGCTAGAGAGACAGGGTCCTCCGAGCAGTACTTC.

To note about this clonotype: Relative to the germline gene, one junction end is altered; a read error may explain this. The rearrangement uses TRBV12-5 and TRBJ2-1; TRBD2 matches at 12 bases. This CDR3 is built from 16 residues. The germline CDR1 and CDR2 sequences are LGHNT and FRNRAP. CDR3 residues: CASGRLAGGTYNGQFF. The CDR3 coding sequence is TGTGCTAGTGGTAGGCTAGCGGGAGGGACCTACAATGGGCAGTTCTTC.

There are a few counts of this clonotype. The chain carries TRBV6-1 and TRBJ1-5; 10 bases agree with TRBD1. Trimming at V came to 5 bases and at J to 7 bases, leaving 11 bases not matched to a gene. The CDR3 length is 16 residues. From germline, CDR1 is MNHNS and CDR2 SASEGT. CDR3 bases: TGTGCCAGCAGTTGGCACCGGGACAGGGGTGGGCAGCCCCAGCATTTT. It yields the protein CASSWHRDRGGQPQHF.

This clonotype was counted at least ten times. The chain couples TRBV18 to TRBJ1-1; 8 nucleotides agree with TRBD1. The junction had 5 bases not matched to a gene; V was cut back by 5 bases and J by 6 bases. Germline loops: CDR1 KGHSH, CDR2 LQKENI. This CDR3 is built from 13 residues. CDR3 DNA sequence: TGTGCCAGCTCAAAGACAGGGGTCTCTGAAGCTTTCTTT. Translation gives CASSKTGVSEAFF.

V and J are TRBV11-1 and TRBJ1-3; D remains ambiguous. V was clipped by 4 bases and J by 1 base, with 11 bases between them. The CDR3 extends over 15 amino acids. Germline CDR1 reads SGHAT; CDR2 reads FQDESV (reference sequence). The CDR3 is CASSSGTLSGNTIYF. The CDR3 DNA reads as TGTGCCAGCAGCTCGGGTACCCTTTCTGGAAACACCATATATTTT.

This rearrangement joins TRBV19 to TRBJ2-1, with D tentatively TRBD2 (6 bases). Trimming stripped 4 bases from V and 9 bases from J, with 10 bases between. The CDR3 contains 12 residues. CDR1 LNHDA and CDR2 SQIVND come from the germline V gene (reference sequence). The CDR3, as DNA: TGTGCCAGTAGTAGGGCGGGATCTGAGCAGTTCTTC. It translates to CASSRAGSEQFF.

J is TRBJ2-7 and V is TRBV6-1; 9 nucleotides align to TRBD2. This CDR3 spans 15 amino acids. Per the germline V gene, CDR1 is MNHNS and CDR2 is SASEGT. V was clipped by 6 bases and J by 2 bases; unmatched bases: 8. CDR3 in DNA: TGTGCCAGCAGCCAGACTAGCGGACCCACCTACGAGCAGTACTTC. The encoded protein is CASSQTSGPTYEQYF.

With respect to this clonotype: This may come from a read error, since a much larger clone is one base off. V and J are TRBV15 and TRBJ2-7; 9 positions agree with TRBD1. Germline values: CDR1 LNHNV, CDR2 YYDKDF (reference sequence). There are 15 residues in the CDR3. For the CDR3, the DNA is TGTGTCACCGGACCAACAGGGGGCGAGAGGTACGAGCAGTACTTC. Translated, it gives CVTGPTGGERYEQYF. Full variable domain (rest looked up from reference TRBV15 and TRBJ2-7): DAMVIQNPRYQVTQFGKPVTLSCSQTLNHNVMYWYQQKSSQAPKLLFHYYDKDFNNEADTPDNFQSRRPNTSFCFLDIRSPGLGDTAMYLCVTGPTGGERYEQYFGPGTRLTVT.

This clonotype was seen repeatedly, ten times or more. The chain combines TRBV7-3 with TRBJ2-5; D gene ambiguous. CDR3 length: 15 amino acids. CDR1 and CDR2 (germline): SGHTA, FQGTGA. Trimming removed 5 bases from V and 2 bases from J, with 15 bases in between. The CDR3 coding sequence is TGTGCCAGCAGCATGAACGGCGCGGAACAAGAGACCCAGTACTTC. Translating gives CASSMNGAEQETQYF.

This clonotype was picked up many times. The rearrangement joins TRBV7-3 to TRBJ2-2; D remains unclear. V lost 4 bases to trimming and J lost 7 bases, with 13 bases between them. CDR1 is SGHTA and CDR2 is FQGTGA in the germline V gene. The CDR3 consists of 14 residues. CDR3 loop: CASSYTNGDGELFF. The CDR3 DNA reads TGTGCCAGCAGCTATACAAATGGGGACGGGGAGCTGTTTTTT.

This clonotype was recorded many times. The chain has TRBV12-3 or TRBV12-4 and TRBJ2-7, with D possibly TRBD2 on 5 matching bases. Trimming cost V 1 base and J 5 bases, with 15 bases left between them. There are 15 residues in the CDR3. The CDR3: CASSLVGRRRDEQYF. In nucleotides, the CDR3 is TGTGCCAGCAGTTTAGTAGGACGGCGGCGGGACGAGCAGTACTTC.

This clonotype was counted many times. This rearrangement joins TRBV27 to TRBJ2-2; D is unclear. CDR1 and CDR2 (germline): MNHEY, SMNVEV (reference sequence). This CDR3 has 15 amino acids. V was cut by 2 bases and J by 0 bases, with 7 bases left in between. CDR3 region: CASSLHPSNTGELFF. The CDR3 coding sequence is TGTGCCAGCAGTTTACACCCATCGAACACCGGGGAGCTGTTTTTT.

This clonotype was detected many times. The V call is TRBV28, the J call TRBJ2-1; 10 nucleotides line up with TRBD2. Germline lookup yields CDR1 MDHEN and CDR2 SYDVKM. V gave up 2 bases and J gave up 7 bases; unmatched junction bases: 14. The CDR3 has 18 amino acids. CDR3 in DNA: TGTGCCAGCAGTTTAAGAAGCGGGAGGGCCCGAGGGTCGAATGAGCAGTTCTTC. Protein sequence: CASSLRSGRARGSNEQFF.

Notes on this clonotype: It may be a read error: a sequence one base away is much more abundant. This chain links TRBV28 with TRBJ2-7; possible D gene TRBD2, 6 bases. CDR1 MDHEN and CDR2 SYDVKM come from the germline V gene. The germline V and J ends were trimmed by 8 bases and 5 bases, with 10 bases remaining between them. CDR3 size: 11 residues. The CDR3 nucleotides read TGTGCCAGCCGGGGGACCCACGAGCAGTACTTC. Its protein is CASRGTHEQYF. Combining the CDR3 with reference TRBV28 and TRBJ2-7 gives the whole variable domain DVKVTQSSRYLVKRTGEKVFLECVQDMDHENMFWYRQDPGLGLRLIYFSYDVKMKEKGDIPEGYSVSREKKERFSLILESASTNQTSMYLCASRGTHEQYFGPGTRLTVT.

The table lists this clonotype with many counts. The J gene is TRBJ2-3, the V gene TRBV7-2; D is undetermined. The germline gives CDR1 SGHTA, CDR2 FQGNSA. Trimming took off 0 bases at V and 4 bases at J, with 11 bases between the two ends. The CDR3 is 15 amino acids. In DNA, the CDR3 is TGTGCCAGCAGCTTAGCTTTTAGTTTAGCAGATACGCAGTATTTT. Amino acids: CASSLAFSLADTQYF.

This clonotype has at least ten counts. The chain is built from TRBV11-1 and TRBJ2-7; D is undetermined. The length of the CDR3 is 14 residues. Trimming took off 1 base at V and 3 bases at J, with 10 bases between the two ends. The germline V gene encodes CDR1 SGHAT and CDR2 FQDESV (reference sequence). As DNA, the CDR3 is TGTGCCAGCAGCTTAGGTCGCAGGAGCTACGAGCAGTACTTC. This encodes CASSLGRRSYEQYF.

This clonotype was picked up many times. This sequence joins TRBV28 and TRBJ1-1; a weak D match, TRBD1 (6 bases). V lost 5 bases and J 11 bases, leaving 9 bases between the germline ends. This CDR3 is built from 10 residues. CDR1 and CDR2 (germline): MDHEN, SYDVKM. In DNA, the CDR3 is TGTGCCAGCAGTAAGGGGGTCGCTTTCTTT. Translation: CASSKGVAFF.

In DNA, the CDR3 is TGTGCCAGCAGCTCCGGGAGAGGAAAACTGTTTTTT. This gives the protein CASSSGRGKLFF. The chain links TRBV28 to TRBJ1-4; D unclear. Trimming removed 6 bases from V and 10 bases from J, with 12 bases in between. Germline V gene data show CDR1 as MDHEN and CDR2 as SYDVKM. This CDR3 comprises 12 residues. The full variable domain, with the rest looked up from reference TRBV28 and TRBJ1-4, is DVKVTQSSRYLVKRTGEKVFLECVQDMDHENMFWYRQDPGLGLRLIYFSYDVKMKEKGDIPEGYSVSREKKERFSLILESASTNQTSMYLCASSSGRGKLFFGSGTQLSVL.

In this sample, this clonotype turned up a few times. The chain carries TRBV24-1 and TRBJ2-1, with 13 positions matching TRBD2. CDR3 length: 14 residues. V trimming: 8 bases; J trimming: 9 bases; junction bases outside the gene matches: 6. Per the germline V gene, CDR1 is KGHDR and CDR2 is SFDVKD. CDR3 amino acids: CATMGTSGIGEQFF. The DNA for the CDR3 is TGTGCCACCATGGGGACTAGCGGGATCGGTGAGCAGTTCTTC.

This chain joins TRBV29-1 and TRBJ1-5; D might be TRBD1 (6 bases). The CDR3 loop spans 13 amino acids. V lost 4 bases to trimming and J lost 5 bases, with 12 bases between them. The V gene's germline CDR1 is SQVTM and CDR2 ANQGSEA. CDR3 nucleotide sequence: TGCAGCGTTGTGTCAGGGGACGATCAGCCCCAGCATTTT. Translated, it gives CSVVSGDDQPQHF.

Worth noting for this clonotype: This may stem from a read error, because a much larger clone lies one nucleotide away. This CDR3 fails to terminate in the conserved phenylalanine or tryptophan, so it likely reflects a read error. This rearrangement joins TRBV7-9 to TRBJ2-7; 7 bases agree with TRBD1. V lost 3 bases, J lost 3 bases, and 5 bases stayed unmatched. The CDR3 extends over 14 amino acids. Germline assignment: CDR1 SEHNR and CDR2 FQNEAQ (reference sequence). CDR3 in amino acids: CASSFSQGVYEQYL. CDR3 nucleotides: TGTGCCAGCAGCTTCAGCCAGGGGGTCTACGAGCAGTACCTC.

CDR3 in amino acids: CAWSDSGLAGSDEQFF. The CDR3 DNA follows: TGTGCCTGGTCCGACTCGGGACTAGCGGGATCCGATGAGCAGTTCTTC. The V and J genes are TRBV30 and TRBJ2-1, with 13 bases identical to TRBD2. J lost 8 bases, V lost 5 bases, and 12 bases had no gene match. The CDR3 is 16 amino acids. Germline CDR1 GTSNPN, CDR2 SVGIG (reference sequence).

A few counts support this clonotype. The chain joins TRBV3-1 to TRBJ1-3; the match to TRBD1 covers 12 bases. Germline CDR1 and CDR2: LGHDT and YNNKEL (reference sequence). V lost 5 bases and J lost 4; bases outside the gene matches: 9. This CDR3 spans 17 amino acids. The CDR3 loop reads CASSRDRGRLRGNTIYF. In DNA form, the CDR3 reads TGTGCCAGCAGCAGGGACAGGGGGCGTCTACGAGGAAACACCATATATTTT. The full variable domain, with the rest looked up from reference TRBV3-1 and TRBJ1-3, is DTAVSQTPKYLVTQMGNDKSIKCEQNLGHDTMYWYKQDSKKFLKIMFSYNNKELIINETVPNRFSPKSPDKAHLNLHINSLELGDSAVYFCASSRDRGRLRGNTIYFGEGSWLTVV.

This clonotype was counted a single time. This chain uses TRBV7-2 with TRBJ1-1; D is perhaps TRBD1 (5 bases). Germline CDR1 reads SGHTA; CDR2 reads FQGNSA. V was shortened by 6 bases and J by 2 bases, with 13 bases between the two germline ends. The CDR3 is 14 residues long. The CDR3 DNA sequence: TGTGCCAGCAGACCGACGGACATTAACACTGAAGCTTTCTTT. It translates to CASRPTDINTEAFF.